The sequence of this TCR beta chain was determined in a study of T cell repertoires in cytomegalovirus infection. Study summary: Signatures in public TCR beta sequences pointed to both CMV infection and matching HLA type. The study's findings and limits: Using cumulative public TCR beta family frequency, the authors identified those who carried CMV together with the relevant HLA. Dominating the ex vivo response were TCR beta clonotypes that were CMV-specific and HLA-C-restricted.

Comment on this clonotype: Antigen unknown.

TCRdb itself ran the reads through MiXCR, one entry per CDR3 protein. Of 160,000 or so distinct CDR3 sequences in the sample, roughly 15% are singletons; the top ten hold over 15%. Germline lookup yields CDR1 SGHVS and CDR2 FNYEAQ. CDR3 length: 17 residues. V gave up 1 base and J gave up 2 bases, with 18 bases separating them. The sample comprised CD8+ T cells from PBMCs. This chain joins TRBV7-6 and TRBJ2-7, with D possibly called TRBD1 or TRBD2 (6 bases each). This receptor was identified in a human donor in good health (CMV status not recorded). Some clones in this sample may be carry-over from other donors' samples. The CDR3 nucleotides are TGTGCCAGCAGCTTAGTTTCCGGGGAGGACAGCCCCTACGAGCAGTACTTC. This translates into CASSLVSGEDSPYEQYF.